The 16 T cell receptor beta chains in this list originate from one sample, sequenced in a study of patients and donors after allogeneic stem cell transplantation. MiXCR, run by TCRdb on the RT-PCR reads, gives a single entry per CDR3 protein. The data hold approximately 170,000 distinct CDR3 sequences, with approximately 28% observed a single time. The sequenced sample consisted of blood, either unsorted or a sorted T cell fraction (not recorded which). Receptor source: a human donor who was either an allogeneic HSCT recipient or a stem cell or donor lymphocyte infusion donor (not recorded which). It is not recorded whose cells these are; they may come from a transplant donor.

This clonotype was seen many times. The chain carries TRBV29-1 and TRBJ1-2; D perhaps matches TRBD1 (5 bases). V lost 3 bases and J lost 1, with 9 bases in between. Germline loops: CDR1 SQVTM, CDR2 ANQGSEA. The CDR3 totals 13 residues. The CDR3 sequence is CSVDSTDNYGYTF. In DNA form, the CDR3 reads TGCAGCGTTGATTCGACAGATAACTATGGCTACACCTTC.

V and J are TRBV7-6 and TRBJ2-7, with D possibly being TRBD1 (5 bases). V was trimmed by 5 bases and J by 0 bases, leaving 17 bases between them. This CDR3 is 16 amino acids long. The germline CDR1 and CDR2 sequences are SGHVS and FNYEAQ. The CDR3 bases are TGTGCCAGCAGCCAAGGCTCGGCAGGGTTCTCCTACGAGCAGTACTTC. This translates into CASSQGSAGFSYEQYF.

CDR3 nucleotides: TGTGCCAGCAGTGAGGGGGGGGTTGAAACTGAAGCTTTCTTT. Its translation: CASSEGGVETEAFF. The chain couples TRBV25-1 to TRBJ1-1; D might be TRBD1 (5 bases). Germline V gene data show CDR1 as MGHDK and CDR2 as SYGVNS. V was clipped by 3 bases and J by 5 bases, with 13 bases between them. This CDR3 is 14 amino acids long.

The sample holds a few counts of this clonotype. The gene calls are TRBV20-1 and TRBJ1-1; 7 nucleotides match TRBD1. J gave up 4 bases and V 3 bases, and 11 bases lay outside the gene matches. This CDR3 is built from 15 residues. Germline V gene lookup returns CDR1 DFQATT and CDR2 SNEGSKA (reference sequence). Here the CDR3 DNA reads TGCAGTGCTAGCCCCCCAGGGGGGCGCAGCACTGAAGCTTTCTTT. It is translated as CSASPPGGRSTEAFF.

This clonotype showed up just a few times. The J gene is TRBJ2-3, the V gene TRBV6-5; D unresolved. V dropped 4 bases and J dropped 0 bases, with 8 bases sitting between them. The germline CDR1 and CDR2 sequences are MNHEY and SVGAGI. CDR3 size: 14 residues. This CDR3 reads CASSWSASTDTQYF. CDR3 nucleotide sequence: TGTGCCAGCAGTTGGAGCGCGAGCACAGATACGCAGTATTTT.

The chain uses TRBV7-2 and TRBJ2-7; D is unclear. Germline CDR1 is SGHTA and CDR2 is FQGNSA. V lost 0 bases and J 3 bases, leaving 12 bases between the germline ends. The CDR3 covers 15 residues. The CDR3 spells CASSLALSLYYEQYF. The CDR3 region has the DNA TGTGCCAGCAGCTTAGCGCTTAGTCTGTACTACGAGCAGTACTTC.

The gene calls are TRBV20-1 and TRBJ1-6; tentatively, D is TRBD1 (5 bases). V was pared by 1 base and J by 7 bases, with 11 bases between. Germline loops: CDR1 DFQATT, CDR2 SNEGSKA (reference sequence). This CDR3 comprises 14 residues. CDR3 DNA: TGCAGTGCTAGAGCGCGGGGACGGAATTCACCCCTCCACTTT. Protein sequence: CSARARGRNSPLHF.

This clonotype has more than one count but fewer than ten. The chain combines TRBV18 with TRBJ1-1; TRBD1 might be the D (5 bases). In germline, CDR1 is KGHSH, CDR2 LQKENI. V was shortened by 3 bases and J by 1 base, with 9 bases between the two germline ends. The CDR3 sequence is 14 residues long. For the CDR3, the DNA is TGTGCCAGCTCACCCACTCAGGGGAACACTGAAGCTTTCTTT. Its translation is CASSPTQGNTEAFF.

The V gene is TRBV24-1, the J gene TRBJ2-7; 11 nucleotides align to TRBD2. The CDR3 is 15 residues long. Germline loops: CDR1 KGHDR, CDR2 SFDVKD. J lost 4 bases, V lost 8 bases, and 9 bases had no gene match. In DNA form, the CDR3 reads TGTGCCACCACTTGTTTGCCTAGCGGGAGGTACGAGCAGTACTTC. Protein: CATTCLPSGRYEQYF.

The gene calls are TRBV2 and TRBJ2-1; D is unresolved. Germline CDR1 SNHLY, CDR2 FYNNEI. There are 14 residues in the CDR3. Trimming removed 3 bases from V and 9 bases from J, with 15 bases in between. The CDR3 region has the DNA TGTGCCAGCAGTGATTGGGTGGGGATTGGTGAGCAGTTCTTC. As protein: CASSDWVGIGEQFF.

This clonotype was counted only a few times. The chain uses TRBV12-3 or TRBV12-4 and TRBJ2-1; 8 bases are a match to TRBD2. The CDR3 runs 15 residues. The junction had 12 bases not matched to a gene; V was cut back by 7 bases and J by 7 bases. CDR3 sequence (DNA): TGTGCCAGCAATCTGGGGGGCGGGAGGCAGAATGAGCAGTTCTTC. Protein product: CASNLGGGRQNEQFF.

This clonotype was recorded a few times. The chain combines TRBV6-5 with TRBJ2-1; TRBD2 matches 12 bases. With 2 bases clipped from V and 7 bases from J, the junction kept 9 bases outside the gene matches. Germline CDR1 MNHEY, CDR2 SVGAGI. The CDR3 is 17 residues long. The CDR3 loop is CASSYDGVLAGGNEQFF. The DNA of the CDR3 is TGTGCCAGCAGTTACGATGGGGTTCTAGCGGGAGGGAATGAGCAGTTCTTC.

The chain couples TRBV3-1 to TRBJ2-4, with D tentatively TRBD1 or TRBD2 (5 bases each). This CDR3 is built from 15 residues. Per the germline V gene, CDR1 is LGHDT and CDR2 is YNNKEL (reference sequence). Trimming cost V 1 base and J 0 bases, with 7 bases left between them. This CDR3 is CASSQGGTAKNIQYF. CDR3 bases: TGTGCCAGCAGCCAAGGGGGGACAGCCAAAAACATTCAGTACTTC.

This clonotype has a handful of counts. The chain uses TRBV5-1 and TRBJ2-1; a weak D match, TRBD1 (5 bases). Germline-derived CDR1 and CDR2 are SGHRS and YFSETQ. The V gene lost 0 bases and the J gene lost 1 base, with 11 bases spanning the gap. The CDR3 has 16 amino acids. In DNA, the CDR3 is TGCGCCAGCAGCTTGGCCCCACAGGTTTCCTACAATGAGCAGTTCTTC. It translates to CASSLAPQVSYNEQFF.

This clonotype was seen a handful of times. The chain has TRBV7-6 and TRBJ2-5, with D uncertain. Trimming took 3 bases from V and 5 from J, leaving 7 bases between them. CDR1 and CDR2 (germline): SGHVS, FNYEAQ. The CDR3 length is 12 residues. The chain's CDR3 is CASSFLLETQYF. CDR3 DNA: TGTGCCAGCAGCTTTTTATTGGAGACCCAGTACTTC.

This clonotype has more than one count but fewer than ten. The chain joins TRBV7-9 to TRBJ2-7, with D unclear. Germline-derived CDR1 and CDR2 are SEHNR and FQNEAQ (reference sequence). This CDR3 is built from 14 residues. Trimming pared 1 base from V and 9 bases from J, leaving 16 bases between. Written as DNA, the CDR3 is TGTGCCAGCAGCTTAGATTCAGCGAAGTTTCGGCAGTACTTC. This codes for CASSLDSAKFRQYF.